This T cell receptor beta chain originates from a study of cytomegalovirus exposure and HLA in healthy donors. Germline CDR1 is MNHEY and CDR2 is SMNVEV (reference sequence). The CDR3 runs 14 residues. V dropped 6 bases and J dropped 2; count of bases not matched to a gene: 6. Primers for the PCR totalled 60 Vbeta and 13 Jbeta. The repertoire was sequenced with immunoSEQ multiplex PCR; TCRdb's copy has only in-frame clones and lacks some. The repertoire holds 150,000 to 250,000 clones, with about 80% as singletons. This clone was seen just once. The chain couples TRBV27 to TRBJ1-2; TRBD1 aligns across 7 bases. The specimen sequenced was PBMCs. This receptor was taken from a man aged 25 to 45 in good health and CMV-seronegative. In DNA, the CDR3 is TGTGCCAGCAGCCGACAGGGTGGGAACTATGGCTACACCTTC. Translated, it gives CASSRQGGNYGYTF.